The 25 T cell receptor beta chains below all came from one sample that was sequenced in a study of cytomegalovirus exposure and HLA in healthy donors. PCR amplification relied on 60 Vbeta primers (plus 13 Jbeta primers). TCRdb's copy holds only in-frame clones and misses some; the assay was immunoSEQ multiplex PCR. This table holds around 120,000 clones, 55% to 65% found once. The material sequenced was PBMCs. The receptors stem from a man younger than 45 in good health and CMV-seropositive.

This clone has a single count. This chain uses TRBV19 with TRBJ1-2; D unresolved. Between the trimmed V and J ends, which lost 5 bases and 0 bases, there was a span of 16 bases. Germline-derived CDR1 and CDR2 are LNHDA and SQIVND (reference sequence). The CDR3 covers 16 residues. The CDR3 DNA is TGTGCCAGTAGTGCATTCGGCAGACAAGCTAACTATGGCTACACCTTC. Translated, it gives CASSAFGRQANYGYTF.

The chain joins TRBV7-9 to TRBJ2-1, with D possibly matching TRBD1 (5 bases). This CDR3 has 17 residues. CDR1 and CDR2 from the germline V gene are SEHNR and FQNEAQ (reference sequence). V gave up 3 bases and J gave up 8 bases, with 23 bases separating them. CDR3 residues: CASSFATDRFGIDEQFF. CDR3 bases: TGTGCCAGCAGCTTCGCGACAGATAGGTTCGGCATCGATGAGCAGTTCTTC.

The CDR3 is CASSDGPSSSYNSPLHF. The CDR3 DNA reads as TGTGCCAGCAGCGACGGCCCTTCTAGCTCCTATAATTCACCCCTCCACTTT. The chain couples TRBV9 to TRBJ1-6; D remains unclear. The germline gives CDR1 SGDLS, CDR2 YYNGEE. The ends were cut back, 3 bases at V and 0 bases at J, with 13 bases in the middle. The CDR3 has 17 amino acids.

V and J are TRBV7-2 and TRBJ2-3, with 13 bases matching TRBD2. The CDR3 runs to 16 residues. In germline, CDR1 is SGHTA, CDR2 FQGNSA. V was clipped by 5 bases and J by 4 bases; unmatched bases: 6. The CDR3 DNA reads as TGTGCCAGCAGCCTGGGACTAGCGGGGCGTGCAGATACGCAGTATTTT. It codes for CASSLGLAGRADTQYF.

The J gene is TRBJ2-2, the V gene TRBV5-1; 9 positions agree with TRBD1. The CDR3 runs 17 residues. Germline-derived CDR1 and CDR2 are SGHRS and YFSETQ. V shed 4 bases and J 5 bases; nucleotides not matched to a gene: 12. The CDR3 region is CASSPTRQGEYTGELFF. As DNA, the CDR3 is TGCGCCAGCAGCCCAACTCGACAGGGGGAGTATACCGGGGAGCTGTTTTTT.

The rearrangement links TRBV7-9 to TRBJ1-4; 10 nucleotides line up with TRBD1. This CDR3 region has 14 residues. Germline V gives CDR1 SEHNR, CDR2 FQNEAQ (reference sequence). V lost 4 bases, J lost 8 bases, and 4 bases stayed unmatched. The CDR3 bases are TGTGCCAGCAGCTCCGGGACAGGGGTCGAAAAACTGTTTTTT. Its translation: CASSSGTGVEKLFF. The full variable domain, rest sourced from reference TRBV7-9 and TRBJ1-4, is DTGVSQNPRHKITKRGQNVTFRCDPISEHNRLYWYRQTLGQGPEFLTYFQNEAQLEKSRLLSDRFSAERPKGSFSTLEIQRTEQGDSAMYLCASSSGTGVEKLFFGSGTQLSVL.

This clone came up a few times. The rearrangement joins TRBV19 to TRBJ1-1; 8 bases map to TRBD1. The junction had 11 bases not matched to a gene; V was cut back by 10 bases and J by 1 base. Germline CDR1 reads LNHDA; CDR2 reads SQIVND (reference sequence). The CDR3 totals 15 residues. As DNA, the CDR3 is TGTGCCACCCGTAACCTGGGACAGGCGAACACTGAAGCTTTCTTT. This encodes CATRNLGQANTEAFF.

The chain has TRBV2 and TRBJ2-7; 7 bases match TRBD1. This CDR3 has 12 amino acids. Germline-derived CDR1 and CDR2 are SNHLY and FYNNEI. J lost 5 bases, V lost 7 bases, and 5 bases had no gene match. Written as DNA, the CDR3 is TGTGCCAGCACCTTGACAGGGCACGAGCAGTACTTC. It encodes CASTLTGHEQYF.

This clone has only one observation. This chain joins TRBV18 and TRBJ2-1; D might be TRBD1 (5 bases). CDR3 length: 16 amino acids. Between the trimmed V and J ends, which lost 1 base and 8 bases, there was a span of 18 bases. CDR1 and CDR2 (germline): KGHSH, LQKENI. The CDR3 sequence is CASSPRVAQGGDEQFF. In DNA, the CDR3 is TGTGCCAGCTCACCACGGGTAGCCCAGGGTGGGGATGAGCAGTTCTTC.

The V gene is TRBV5-1, the J gene TRBJ2-2; D is possibly TRBD2 (7 bases). Per the germline V gene, CDR1 is SGHRS and CDR2 is YFSETQ. V was pared by 0 bases and J by 6 bases, with 12 bases between. The length of the CDR3 is 15 residues. This CDR3 reads CASSLAGRGPGELFF. The CDR3 DNA follows: TGCGCCAGCAGCTTGGCCGGGCGGGGGCCCGGGGAGCTGTTTTTT.

This clone was seen only once. The chain links TRBV9 to TRBJ2-7; TRBD1 is a possible D gene (7 bases). CDR3 length: 15 amino acids. Trimming removed 4 bases at V and 2 bases at J, with 16 bases between. Germline CDR1 reads SGDLS; CDR2 reads YYNGEE. The CDR3: CASSPGGTAAYEQYF. In DNA, the CDR3 is TGTGCCAGCAGCCCTGGCGGGACAGCTGCCTACGAGCAGTACTTC.

This clone appeared a single time. The chain recombines TRBV27 with TRBJ2-3, with 7 nucleotides matching TRBD2. The CDR3 sequence is 17 residues long. Germline V gene sequence: CDR1 MNHEY, CDR2 SMNVEV (reference sequence). Trimming cost V 7 bases and J 2 bases; bases outside gene matches: 15. The DNA of the CDR3 is TGTGCCAGCATACGAAGCGGGGCCCTTTTCTACACAGATACGCAGTATTTT. Translated: CASIRSGALFYTDTQYF.

The V call is TRBV30, the J call TRBJ2-2; D is possibly TRBD1 (5 bases). This CDR3 spans 15 amino acids. The V end was cut by 0 bases, the J end by 6 bases, with 14 bases between. Germline V lookup: CDR1 GTSNPN, CDR2 SVGIG (reference sequence). The CDR3 DNA follows: TGTGCCTGGAGTGTAAGCAGGGTTTTTTCCGGGGAGCTGTTTTTT. Its protein is CAWSVSRVFSGELFF.

This clone was seen more than once but under ten times. The chain uses TRBV7-9 and TRBJ1-3; TRBD1 might be the D (6 bases). The germline gives CDR1 SEHNR, CDR2 FQNEAQ (reference sequence). The CDR3 contains 17 residues. The V gene lost 5 bases and the J gene lost 0 bases, with 17 bases spanning the gap. CDR3 sequence reads: CASSPPRDTFSGNTIYF. CDR3 sequence (DNA): TGTGCCAGCAGCCCACCCCGGGACACCTTCTCTGGAAACACCATATATTTT.

The chain links TRBV6-5 to TRBJ2-2; 11 bases line up with TRBD1. The germline CDR1 and CDR2 sequences are MNHEY and SVGAGI. The CDR3 covers 14 residues. V shed 7 bases and J 4 bases; nucleotides not matched to a gene: 2. The CDR3 sequence: CASTGTGGTGELFF. The CDR3 bases are TGTGCCAGCACCGGGACAGGGGGCACCGGGGAGCTGTTTTTT.

The chain recombines TRBV7-2 with TRBJ2-5, with D possibly being TRBD2 (6 bases). CDR3 length: 13 residues. Germline CDR1 is SGHTA and CDR2 is FQGNSA. Trimming pared 0 bases from V and 4 bases from J, leaving 6 bases between. This chain's CDR3 is CASSLAGGETQYF. The CDR3, as DNA: TGTGCCAGCAGCTTAGCGGGGGGAGAGACCCAGTACTTC.

This chain joins TRBV9 and TRBJ1-6, with D possibly being TRBD1 (6 bases). This CDR3 has 15 amino acids. V shed 3 bases and J shed 5 bases, with 12 bases lying between them. The germline V gene has CDR1 SGDLS and CDR2 YYNGEE. The chain's CDR3 is CASSGYRANNSPLHF. The CDR3 DNA follows: TGTGCCAGCAGCGGCTACAGGGCGAATAATTCACCCCTCCACTTT.

The chain couples TRBV5-1 to TRBJ2-5; D is perhaps TRBD1 (5 bases). The tail of the sequence fits TRBJ2-7 better, so the J call may be wrong. This CDR3 is built from 14 residues. Germline V CDR1 and CDR2: SGHRS, YFSETQ. CDR3 bases: TGCGCCAGCAGCTTGGAAGGGGCCTCCTACGAGCAGTACTTC. Translated, it gives CASSLEGASYEQYF.

The chain combines TRBV5-4 with TRBJ1-2, with TRBD1 matching over 8 bases. With 1 base clipped from V and 4 bases from J, the junction kept 6 bases outside the gene matches. The V gene's germline CDR1 is SGHNT and CDR2 YYREEE (reference sequence). The CDR3 extends over 15 amino acids. For the CDR3, the DNA is TGTGCCAGCAGCTTGTTTACAGGGACAGGCTATGGCTACACCTTC. Its protein product is CASSLFTGTGYGYTF.

This chain connects TRBV15 to TRBJ2-3; D might be TRBD1 (5 bases). The V and J ends lost 5 bases and 2 bases respectively, with 20 bases between them. In germline, CDR1 is LNHNV, CDR2 YYDKDF (reference sequence). CDR3 length equals 17 residues. In DNA form, the CDR3 reads TGTGCCACCAGCGGGGCCGGAGACAACACTTTCACAGATACGCAGTATTTT. As protein: CATSGAGDNTFTDTQYF.

For the CDR3, the DNA is TGTGCCAGCAGCCGGGGACTGAACACCGGGGAGCTGTTTTTT. It translates to CASSRGLNTGELFF. The rearrangement links TRBV7-3 to TRBJ2-2; a possible D gene is TRBD2 (6 bases). The ends were cut back, 5 bases at V and 1 base at J, with 8 bases in the middle. The CDR3 contains 14 residues. CDR1 and CDR2 (germline): SGHTA, FQGTGA.

The chain employs TRBV9 and TRBJ1-2; 9 nucleotides line up with TRBD1. Trimming at V came to 3 bases and at J to 6 bases, leaving 9 bases not matched to a gene. The CDR3 sequence is 15 residues long. Germline CDR1 is SGDLS and CDR2 is YYNGEE. The CDR3, as DNA: TGTGCCAGCAGCGATCGGGACAGGGTGCTCGATGGCTACACCTTC. Its protein is CASSDRDRVLDGYTF. Full variable domain (missing parts from reference TRBV9 and TRBJ1-2): DSGVTQTPKHLITATGQRVTLRCSPRSGDLSVYWYQQSLDQGLQFLIQYYNGEERAKGNILERFSAQQFPDLHSELNLSSLELGDSALYFCASSDRDRVLDGYTFGSGTRLTVV.

CDR3 sequence: CASSRGGRGPDTQYF. The CDR3 coding sequence is TGTGCCAGCAGCCGAGGGGGTAGGGGGCCAGATACGCAGTATTTT. The rearrangement uses TRBV7-9 and TRBJ2-3; 7 nucleotides match TRBD1. Per the germline V gene, CDR1 is SEHNR and CDR2 is FQNEAQ (reference sequence). After removal of 5 bases from V and 4 bases from J, the junction contained 9 bases not matched to a gene. The CDR3 covers 15 residues.

The chain is built from TRBV7-9 and TRBJ2-3; 8 bases align to TRBD2. The CDR3 is 17 residues long. Unmatched junction bases numbered 14, after V lost 5 bases and J lost 4 bases. In germline, CDR1 is SEHNR, CDR2 FQNEAQ (reference sequence). Here the CDR3 reads CASSLPLEAGVSDTQYF. The CDR3 bases are TGTGCCAGCAGCCTCCCCTTGGAAGCGGGGGTTTCAGATACGCAGTATTTT. The full variable domain, with the rest looked up from reference TRBV7-9 and TRBJ2-3, is DTGVSQNPRHKITKRGQNVTFRCDPISEHNRLYWYRQTLGQGPEFLTYFQNEAQLEKSRLLSDRFSAERPKGSFSTLEIQRTEQGDSAMYLCASSLPLEAGVSDTQYFGPGTRLTVL.

This clone has more than one count but fewer than ten. The V and J genes are TRBV28 and TRBJ1-5; D possibly corresponds to TRBD1 (6 bases). Germline assignment: CDR1 MDHEN and CDR2 SYDVKM. The CDR3 consists of 15 residues. The V gene lost 3 bases and the J gene lost 4 bases, with 13 bases spanning the gap. This CDR3 is CASSFGSRGNQPQHF. The CDR3 coding sequence is TGTGCCAGCAGTTTTGGATCAAGGGGGAATCAGCCCCAGCATTTT.